The 20 T cell receptor beta chains reported below all come from one sample, sequenced in a study of shared clonotypes between healthy human individuals. The data were produced by immunoSEQ multiplex PCR, yet TCRdb's version contains in-frame clones alone and is incomplete. The sample shows around 320,000 clones, around 87% of them seen only once. Input material: memory CD8+ T cells sorted from blood. Subset indicated: CD45RO+ cells pooled with CCR7-negative TemRA cells. The receptors stem from a man between 18 and 35 years old in good health.

The chain employs TRBV19 and TRBJ1-6, with no clear D. The germline V and J ends were trimmed by 10 bases and 7 bases, with 17 bases remaining between them. From germline, CDR1 is LNHDA and CDR2 SQIVND (reference sequence). The CDR3 is made up of 14 amino acids. The CDR3 is CATPALGRNSPLHF. CDR3 sequence (DNA): TGTGCCACCCCGGCTTTGGGGAGGAATTCACCCCTCCACTTT.

CDR3 sequence (DNA): TGTGCCAGCAACGGCGGGAGTAGGCCCTACGAGCAGTACTTC. Its protein is CASNGGSRPYEQYF. This chain uses TRBV6-5 with TRBJ2-7; 7 bases are a match to TRBD2. This CDR3 comprises 14 residues. The V gene's germline CDR1 is MNHEY and CDR2 SVGAGI. Trimming took 7 bases from V and 2 from J; bases not matched to a gene: 8.

As for this clone: This sequence may be a read error, since a much larger clone differs from it by one base. V usage is TRBV11-3 and J usage is TRBJ2-7, with TRBD1 matching over 9 bases. This CDR3 contains 13 residues. Germline V gene data show CDR1 as SGHNT and CDR2 as YENEEA. Losses at the gene ends were 3 bases for V and 5 bases for J; bases not matched to a gene: 2. CDR3 nucleotides: TGTGCCAGCAGCTTCGGGACAGGGCACGAGCAGTACTTC. Protein product: CASSFGTGHEQYF.

The chain employs TRBV6-1 and TRBJ1-6; D is unclear. The CDR3 runs to 14 residues. CDR1 is MNHNS, CDR2 SASEGT, per germline. V was cut by 4 bases and J by 4 bases, with 8 bases left in between. CDR3 in DNA: TGTGCCAGCAGTGTTGGGCGGTATAATTCACCCCTCCACTTT. This encodes CASSVGRYNSPLHF.

CDR3 bases: TGCGCCAGCAGCCAAGACGGGGGAGGTACGTACGAGCAGTACTTC. It encodes CASSQDGGGTYEQYF. This chain connects TRBV4-3 to TRBJ2-7, with D perhaps matching TRBD2 (6 bases). Germline CDR1 reads LGHNA; CDR2 reads YSLEER. The CDR3 loop spans 15 amino acids. Trimming stripped 0 bases from V and 4 bases from J, with 13 bases between.

This clone was observed a single time. The chain recombines TRBV11-2 with TRBJ2-7; D is undetermined. Germline CDR1 reads SGHAT; CDR2 reads FQNNGV. V was clipped by 2 bases and J by 2 bases, with 13 bases between them. This CDR3 contains 15 residues. CDR3: CASSLNFGVPYEQYF. As DNA, the CDR3 is TGTGCCAGCAGCTTAAACTTTGGGGTCCCCTACGAGCAGTACTTC.

V gene TRBV28 combines with J gene TRBJ2-5, with TRBD2 identical over 15 bases. The CDR3 is 16 amino acids. Germline V gene data show CDR1 as MDHEN and CDR2 as SYDVKM. V was pared by 5 bases and J by 3 bases, with 4 bases of the junction left unmatched. This CDR3 reads CASSKGLAGGEETQYF. The CDR3, as DNA: TGTGCCAGCAGTAAGGGACTAGCGGGGGGCGAAGAGACCCAGTACTTC.

The chain employs TRBV28 and TRBJ2-3, with 8 bases that match TRBD1. This CDR3 region has 16 residues. The ends lost 10 bases at V and 2 bases at J; junction bases unmatched: 14. Germline values: CDR1 MDHEN, CDR2 SYDVKM. The CDR3 is CATKDRGSPFTDTQYF. The CDR3 DNA follows: TGTGCCACGAAAGACAGGGGTTCCCCTTTCACAGATACGCAGTATTTT.

V usage is TRBV29-1 and J usage is TRBJ2-1; 11 bases fit TRBD2. This CDR3 is 18 amino acids long. Per germline, CDR1 SQVTM and CDR2 ANQGSEA. V shed 4 bases, J shed 5 bases, and the junction held 16 bases outside the gene matches. The CDR3, as DNA: TGCAGCGTTGTTGGAGGCTCGCGACTAGCGGGGACCGACAATGAGCAGTTCTTC. Protein product: CSVVGGSRLAGTDNEQFF.

The chain has TRBV4-1 and TRBJ2-3; possible D gene TRBD1, 6 bases. CDR3 size: 16 residues. Germline V gene data show CDR1 as MGHRA and CDR2 as YSYEKL. Trimming removed 3 bases from V and 0 bases from J, with 13 bases in between. CDR3 residues: CASSHSDRSSTDTQYF. DNA for the CDR3: TGCGCCAGCAGCCACTCAGACAGGAGTAGCACAGATACGCAGTATTTT.

V and J are TRBV7-9 and TRBJ2-5; 8 nucleotides align to TRBD1. Germline V gene data show CDR1 as SEHNR and CDR2 as FQNEAQ (reference sequence). V gave up 4 bases and J gave up 4 bases; unmatched junction bases: 11. The CDR3 extends over 16 amino acids. The CDR3 region is CASSSTRQGAGETQYF. CDR3 nucleotides: TGTGCCAGCAGCTCCACAAGGCAGGGGGCGGGAGAGACCCAGTACTTC.

This sequence joins TRBV4-2 and TRBJ2-3; 9 nucleotides match TRBD2. The germline V gene encodes CDR1 LGHNA and CDR2 YNFKEQ. The CDR3 extends over 15 amino acids. The trim removed 4 bases at V and 2 bases at J, leaving 4 bases unmatched. In DNA, the CDR3 is TGTGCCAGCAGCCTAGCGGGGGCCTTCACAGATACGCAGTATTTT. It is translated as CASSLAGAFTDTQYF.

The V and J genes are TRBV6-5 and TRBJ2-2; possibly TRBD2 for D (6 bases). The CDR3 totals 15 residues. V was cut by 6 bases and J by 3 bases, with 14 bases left in between. Germline V CDR1 and CDR2: MNHEY, SVGAGI. CDR3 coding DNA: TGTGCCAGCAGAGTAACCGGGAGATACACCGGGGAGCTGTTTTTT. Protein product: CASRVTGRYTGELFF.

The rearrangement joins TRBV10-3 to TRBJ2-1, with 7 bases lining up with TRBD2. The CDR3 contains 15 residues. Germline CDR1 reads ENHRY; CDR2 reads SYGVKD. Germline trimming cut 6 bases from V and 7 bases from J; bases unmatched to any gene: 12. CDR3 DNA: TGTGCCATCAGGAAAGCGGGAACTAGTGGGAATGAGCAGTTCTTC. Protein product: CAIRKAGTSGNEQFF.

As concerns this clone: The CDR3 end shows no conserved phenylalanine or tryptophan, and so a read error is likely. Because the CDR3's place on the DNA is in doubt, the DNA is left out and the CDR3 is given as listed by TCRdb. The CDR3 loop is CASSLEDRASI. This chain uses TRBV11-2 with TRBJ1-2. The CDR3 length is 11 residues, termini included. Germline V lookup: CDR1 SGHAT, CDR2 FQNNGV.

This chain connects TRBV6-1 to TRBJ2-2; a weak D match, TRBD1 (5 bases). There are 13 residues in the CDR3. The V end lost 4 bases, the J end lost 7 bases, and 10 bases lay between the germline ends. Germline-derived CDR1 and CDR2 are MNHNS and SASEGT. As DNA, the CDR3 is TGTGCCAGCAGTGTTAGGGGCATCGGGGAGCTGTTTTTT. It specifies CASSVRGIGELFF.

As concerns this clone: A clone one base away is much larger, so this may be a read error. This sample also contains other DNA sequences that code for the same CDR3. V gene TRBV7-9 combines with J gene TRBJ2-3; 12 bases match TRBD2. CDR3 length: 16 amino acids. Germline-derived CDR1 and CDR2 are SEHNR and FQNEAQ (reference sequence). J lost 0 bases, V lost 2 bases, and 0 bases had no gene match. Written as DNA, the CDR3 is TGTGCCAGCAGCTTAACTAGCGGGGGGAGCACAGATACGCAGTATTTT. This sequence encodes CASSLTSGGSTDTQYF.

The chain has TRBV5-8 and TRBJ2-2; D is possibly TRBD2 (5 bases). CDR1 and CDR2 (germline): SGHTS, YDEGEE. Trimming removed 0 bases from V and 2 bases from J, with 14 bases in between. The CDR3 is 17 residues long. CDR3 sequence reads: CASSLARWRVNTGELFF. In DNA, the CDR3 is TGTGCCAGCAGCTTGGCCAGGTGGCGGGTAAACACCGGGGAGCTGTTTTTT.

The chain couples TRBV13 to TRBJ2-2, with no clear D. The length of the CDR3 is 15 residues. The germline V gene has CDR1 PRHDT and CDR2 FYEKMQ (reference sequence). The V gene lost 5 bases and the J gene lost 4 bases, with 14 bases spanning the gap. For the CDR3, the DNA is TGTGCCAGCAGCCCGGATCCCGGGCCCACCGGGGAGCTGTTTTTT. Residues: CASSPDPGPTGELFF.

The sample holds many counts of this clone. The chain recombines TRBV6-4 with TRBJ1-1; D remains unclear. V was shortened by 2 bases and J by 1 base, with 14 bases between the two germline ends. The CDR3 runs 16 residues. Germline CDR1 is MRHNA and CDR2 is SNTAGT. The DNA for the CDR3 is TGTGCCAGCAGTGACGTTCCCTTCCCGGGGAACACTGAAGCTTTCTTT. Encoded protein: CASSDVPFPGNTEAFF.